The clone carrying this T cell receptor (beta chain) was seen at least ten times. Its antigen is still unknown. This record comes from a study of CD8 T cells in ankylosing spondylitis. Study-level points and caveats: Existing reports had already noted some motif variants in reactive arthritis synovial fluid and blood. One TCR beta motif, made up of several highly homologous variants, appeared characteristic of ankylosing spondylitis blood. With a CD8+ phenotype, disease-linked clones were relatively rare in peripheral blood.

It was by quantitative 5'-RACE with molecular barcodes that TCR beta libraries were made. TCRdb called the 5' RACE reads again in MiXCR, with one record for every CDR3 protein. The data show 150,000 to 200,000 distinct CDR3 sequences, 9.5% to 13% seen once. Germline CDR1 ENHRY, CDR2 SYGVKD. This CDR3 region has 13 residues. V shed 3 bases and J shed 3 bases, with 8 bases lying between them. The TCR originated in a male donor with ankylosing spondylitis or in good health (not recorded which). The V and J genes are TRBV10-3 and TRBJ1-1; a weak D match, TRBD1 (5 bases). Sequencing was done on a sample of blood, either unsorted or a sorted T cell fraction (not recorded which). CDR3 amino acids: CAISEGRDTEAFF. The CDR3 DNA reads as TGTGCCATCAGTGAAGGCAGGGACACTGAAGCTTTCTTT.